Listed below are T cell receptor beta chains from one sample, sequenced in a study of shared clonotypes between healthy human individuals. Measured with immunoSEQ multiplex PCR; TCRdb has only the in-frame clones, and not every one. This sample has roughly 700,000 clones, with about 90% found just once. The sample consisted of memory CD8+ T cells from PBMCs. These receptors were obtained from a young man in good health. Some clones in this sample may be carry-over from other donors' samples. CDR3s include the opening cysteine and the closing phenylalanine or tryptophan. A D gene is named only where the DNA matches it firmly. Expanded clones get a size class; other rows say once, few or many, or leave the size out.

d_call,v_call,clone_size,j_call,cdr3_aa,cdr3_nt
.,TRBV27,.,TRBJ2-1,CASRWGGENNEQFF,TGTGCCAGCAGGTGGGGCGGGGAAAACAATGAGCAGTTCTTC
.,TRBV7-9,.,TRBJ2-7,CASSLAMPGNEQYF,TGTGCCAGCAGCTTAGCGATGCCGGGTAACGAGCAGTACTTC
.,TRBV12-5,.,TRBJ1-1,CASGLRQGTNTEAFF,TGTGCTAGTGGTTTACGGCAGGGGACAAACACTGAAGCTTTCTTT
.,TRBV19,once,TRBJ2-3,CASSLQGTATDTQYF,TGTGCCAGTAGCCTGCAGGGGACTGCCACAGATACGCAGTATTTT
.,TRBV13,.,TRBJ1-2,CASSLESAPGYGYTF,TGTGCCAGCAGCTTAGAGTCCGCCCCTGGCTATGGCTACACCTTC
TRBD1,TRBV27,.,TRBJ2-1,CASSPVTGVSSYNEQFF,TGTGCCAGCAGTCCGGTGACAGGGGTAAGCTCCTACAATGAGCAGTTCTTC
.,TRBV11-3,.,TRBJ2-1,CASSLKGYEQFF,TGTGCCAGCAGCTTAAAAGGGTATGAGCAGTTCTTC
TRBD2,TRBV4-3,.,TRBJ2-7,CASSPGLAGDSYEQYF,TGCGCCAGCAGCCCCGGACTAGCGGGAGACTCCTACGAGCAGTACTTC
TRBD1,TRBV29-1,.,TRBJ2-7,CSVTGQGSSYEQYF,TGCAGCGTTACGGGACAGGGAAGCTCCTACGAGCAGTACTTC
.,TRBV5-1,.,TRBJ1-2,CASRSRGAVDYGYTF,TGCGCCAGCAGGTCCCGGGGGGCAGTCGACTATGGCTACACCTTC
TRBD1,TRBV19,.,TRBJ1-2,CASSPRTGYGYTF,TGTGCCAGTAGCCCAAGGACAGGCTATGGCTACACCTTC
.,TRBV5-6,medium-sized,TRBJ1-1,CASSLPTWGHTEAFF,TGTGCCAGCAGCTTGCCCACGTGGGGGCACACTGAAGCTTTCTTT
TRBD2,TRBV5-1,once,TRBJ2-7,CASSPSRAGGSYEQYF,TGCGCCAGCAGCCCTTCGCGGGCGGGAGGGTCCTACGAGCAGTACTTC
.,TRBV19,.,TRBJ2-7,CASSMGTGEQYF,TGTGCCAGTAGTATGGGAACAGGGGAGCAGTACTTC
.,TRBV7-2,.,TRBJ1-5,CASSLFTAINQPQHF,TGTGCCAGCAGCTTATTTACAGCAATCAATCAGCCCCAGCATTTT
.,TRBV7-9,.,TRBJ2-4,CASSRTEEGNIQYF,TGTGCCAGCAGCCGCACGGAGGAGGGAAACATTCAGTACTTC
.,TRBV28,once,TRBJ1-1,CASSEDPGPAFF,TGTGCCAGCAGCGAAGACCCGGGGCCAGCTTTCTTT
.,TRBV13,once,TRBJ2-5,CASSLGDFETQYF,TGTGCCAGCAGCTTAGGGGACTTTGAGACCCAGTACTTC
.,TRBV13,.,TRBJ1-1,CASSSHLTEAFF,TGTGCCAGCAGCTCCCACCTAACTGAAGCTTTCTTT
.,TRBV27,.,TRBJ1-4,CASTRRWDGNEKLFF,TGTGCCAGCACCCGAAGATGGGACGGTAATGAAAAACTGTTTTTT
.,TRBV6-4,.,TRBJ2-1,CASSDSLYNEQFF,TGTGCCAGCAGTGACTCACTATACAATGAGCAGTTCTTC
.,TRBV6-5,once,TRBJ1-6,CASSLHNRDPRSPLHF,TGTGCCAGCAGTTTACACAACAGGGACCCACGGTCACCCCTCCACTTT
TRBD2,TRBV7-7,.,TRBJ2-1,CASSTLAGGSGEQFF,TGTGCCAGCAGCACCCTGGCGGGAGGGTCCGGTGAGCAGTTCTTC
.,TRBV9,.,TRBJ2-2,CASSVGPPPANTGELFF,TGTGCCAGCAGCGTAGGTCCCCCTCCCGCGAACACCGGGGAGCTGTTTTTT
.,TRBV30,few,TRBJ2-3,CAWSGVGGDRGTDTQYF,TGTGCCTGGAGTGGGGTAGGGGGGGATAGGGGCACAGATACGCAGTATTTT
TRBD1,TRBV4-1,once,TRBJ2-7,CASSQPGRQGGYEQYF,TGCGCCAGCAGCCAGCCCGGTAGACAGGGTGGCTACGAGCAGTACTTC
.,TRBV29-1,.,TRBJ2-7,CSVTGTAAGEQYF,TGCAGCGTAACCGGGACGGCGGCGGGGGAGCAGTACTTC
TRBD2,TRBV19,.,TRBJ2-3,CASSFRTSGHTDTQYF,TGTGCCAGTAGTTTCCGGACTAGCGGCCACACAGATACGCAGTATTTT
TRBD2,TRBV5-1,.,TRBJ2-5,CASSLAAGIQETQYF,TGCGCCAGCAGCTTAGCAGCGGGAATACAAGAGACCCAGTACTTC
TRBD2,TRBV9,.,TRBJ2-7,CASSRAGGYLQYF,TGTGCCAGCAGCCGAGCGGGAGGTTATCTGCAGTACTTC
TRBD2,TRBV13,.,TRBJ2-1,CASSLAGGPFGEQFF,TGTGCCAGCAGCTTGGCGGGAGGGCCTTTTGGTGAGCAGTTCTTC
.,TRBV6-1,.,TRBJ2-7,CATTGPASYEQYF,TGTGCCACCACAGGGCCCGCATCCTACGAGCAGTACTTC
.,TRBV29-1,.,TRBJ1-1,CSVAPGGSSEAFF,TGCAGCGTTGCCCCTGGGGGGTCTTCAGAAGCTTTCTTT
.,TRBV6-4,few,TRBJ2-7,CASRNYEQYF,TGTGCCAGCCGAAACTACGAGCAGTACTTC
.,TRBV7-9,.,TRBJ2-1,CASSRNLRGRYNEQFF,TGTGCCAGCAGCCGTAACTTGCGGGGGCGTTACAATGAGCAGTTCTTC
.,TRBV9,few,TRBJ1-5,CASSVAGSQPQHF,TGTGCCAGCAGCGTAGCAGGGTCCCAGCCCCAGCATTTT
.,TRBV27,.,TRBJ2-1,CASSLGSYNEQFF,TGTGCCAGCAGTCTGGGCTCCTACAATGAGCAGTTCTTC
.,TRBV11-2,few,TRBJ1-5,CASSLEVLQPQHF,TGTGCCAGCAGCTTAGAGGTACTTCAGCCCCAGCATTTT
.,TRBV7-6,.,TRBJ2-3,CASSLARFGGTDTQYF,TGTGCCAGCAGCTTAGCGCGTTTCGGCGGCACAGATACGCAGTATTTT
.,TRBV4-3,.,TRBJ2-7,CASSQGREGDRFYEQYF,TGCGCCAGCAGCCAAGGACGTGAGGGCGACAGGTTCTACGAGCAGTACTTC
.,TRBV4-1,.,TRBJ1-1,CASSHPGQMNTEAFF,TGCGCCAGCAGCCATCCGGGACAAATGAACACTGAAGCTTTCTTT
TRBD2,TRBV28,.,TRBJ2-1,CASSLLLSGIADEQFF,TGTGCCAGCAGTTTATTACTTAGCGGGATCGCCGATGAGCAGTTCTTC
.,TRBV27,.,TRBJ1-5,CASSLGLLNQPQHF,TGTGCCAGCAGTTTAGGACTGCTCAATCAGCCCCAGCATTTT
.,TRBV27,.,TRBJ2-7,CASRGPDYPYEQYF,TGTGCCAGCAGGGGGCCCGACTATCCCTACGAGCAGTACTTC
TRBD2,TRBV7-8,.,TRBJ2-3,CASSLEVAGAADTQYF,TGTGCCAGCAGCTTAGAGGTAGCGGGAGCGGCAGATACGCAGTATTTT
.,TRBV14,.,TRBJ2-1,CASRAVGSNEQFF,TGTGCCAGCAGGGCGGTAGGGTCGAATGAGCAGTTCTTC
.,TRBV5-4,.,TRBJ2-1,CASSSRQEADNEQFF,TGTGCCAGCAGCTCACGACAGGAAGCAGACAATGAGCAGTTCTTC
.,TRBV28,.,TRBJ1-2,CASSLGFPDYGYTF,TGTGCCAGCAGTTTGGGTTTCCCGGACTATGGCTACACCTTC
.,TRBV13,.,TRBJ1-1,CASSLGGDTNTEAFF,TGTGCCAGCAGCTTAGGAGGGGACACGAACACTGAAGCTTTCTTT
TRBD1,TRBV14,.,TRBJ1-2,CASSQRSGTGGPVNYGYTF,TGTGCCAGCAGCCAACGTTCCGGGACAGGGGGGCCAGTAAACTATGGCTACACCTTC
TRBD2,TRBV5-1,.,TRBJ2-7,CASSPRTSGRAGSYEQYF,TGCGCCAGCAGCCCACGGACTAGCGGGAGGGCAGGGTCCTACGAGCAGTACTTC
.,TRBV29-1,.,TRBJ2-2,CSVVSGLAGELFF,TGCAGCGTTGTTTCAGGGTTGGCCGGGGAGCTGTTTTTT
TRBD2,TRBV7-8,.,TRBJ2-5,CASSHILAGMRETQYF,TGTGCCAGCAGCCACATCCTAGCGGGGATGCGAGAGACCCAGTACTTC
TRBD1,TRBV28,.,TRBJ2-5,CASFRTGQETQYF,TGTGCCAGCTTCCGGACAGGCCAAGAGACCCAGTACTTC
TRBD1,TRBV5-4,.,TRBJ1-1,CASSSRGHTEAFF,TGTGCCAGCAGCTCCAGGGGGCACACTGAAGCTTTCTTT